This entry describes one T cell receptor beta chain. Its antigen is not identified. This sample is drawn from a study of identical twins. Overall study findings and caveats: For monozygotic twins, models underestimated out-of-frame TCR alpha sharing. Analyses of zero insertions could, in part, be confounded by invariant MAIT and iNKT cells. With abundant cord blood beta clonotypes, insertions were fewer; memory repertoires showed no such pattern.

Unique molecular identifiers were in the cDNA, with template-switch universal primer binding. In TCRdb, the 5' RACE reads were re-called with MiXCR into one record per CDR3 protein. The sample has 350,000 to 500,000 distinct CDR3 sequences; about 18% are singletons. Germline V lookup: CDR1 DFQATT, CDR2 SNEGSKA (reference sequence). The CDR3 contains 15 residues. V lost 3 bases, J lost 1 base, and 13 bases lay in between. V is TRBV20-1 and J is TRBJ1-3; D call uncertain. The receptor comes from a man over 45 in good health. Sequencing was performed on naive T cells sorted from blood. CDR3 DNA: TGCAGTGCTAGTCGCCCTCTCGGTTCTGGAAACACCATATATTTT. Translating gives CSASRPLGSGNTIYF.